This T cell receptor beta chain was obtained from a study of monozygotic twins with inflammatory bowel disease. CDR1 and CDR2 (germline): DFQATT, SNEGSKA (reference sequence). This CDR3 has 16 amino acids. An amount of about 3,300 ng of total RNA was used for each TCR library. TCRdb reprocessed the 5' RACE reads and stores each CDR3 protein as one record, lacking DNA. In total, the table holds fewer than 550,000 distinct CDR3 sequences. The receptor was isolated from a human donor with ulcerative colitis or Crohn's disease, or a healthy co-twin of an affected twin (not recorded which). V usage is TRBV20-1 and J usage is TRBJ2-7; the TCRdb D gene call, TRBD1, has no DNA to confirm it. The sample taken for sequencing was blood. This CDR3 is CSAISLEGTSSYEQYF.